The 3 T cell receptor beta chains given below trace back to one sample, sequenced in a study of resident and recirculating memory T cells in vitiligo. Generated by immunoSEQ multiplex PCR, the TCRdb table keeps only in-frame clones and is missing some. The table includes approximately 69,000 clones, approximately 93% detected once. The sample comprised blood. Receptor source: a male donor with vitiligo.

The genes are TRBV11-2 and TRBJ2-4, with 8 bases fitting TRBD2. Germline CDR1 is SGHAT and CDR2 is FQNNGV. V was pared by 8 bases and J by 9 bases, with 9 bases of the junction left unmatched. The CDR3 covers 13 residues. The CDR3, as DNA: TGTGCCAGCCAAGGGGATGCGGGGGGCATTCAGTACTTC. This sequence encodes CASQGDAGGIQYF.

The V and J genes are TRBV28 and TRBJ2-5; 11 bases map to TRBD2. V dropped 8 bases and J dropped 2; count of bases not matched to a gene: 4. CDR1 and CDR2 (germline): MDHEN, SYDVKM. The CDR3 runs 14 residues. The CDR3 reads CASSLAGGQETQYF. CDR3 sequence (DNA): TGTGCCAGCTCCCTAGCGGGGGGACAAGAGACCCAGTACTTC.

The gene calls are TRBV6-1 and TRBJ1-1; TRBD1 might be the D (6 bases). From germline, CDR1 is MNHNS and CDR2 SASEGT. The CDR3 has 16 amino acids. V was pared by 2 bases and J by 7 bases, with 20 bases between. Here the CDR3 DNA reads TGTGCCAGCAGTGAAAAACGTCCCGGAGGGGGGGGTGAAGCTTTCTTT. Its translation: CASSEKRPGGGGEAFF.